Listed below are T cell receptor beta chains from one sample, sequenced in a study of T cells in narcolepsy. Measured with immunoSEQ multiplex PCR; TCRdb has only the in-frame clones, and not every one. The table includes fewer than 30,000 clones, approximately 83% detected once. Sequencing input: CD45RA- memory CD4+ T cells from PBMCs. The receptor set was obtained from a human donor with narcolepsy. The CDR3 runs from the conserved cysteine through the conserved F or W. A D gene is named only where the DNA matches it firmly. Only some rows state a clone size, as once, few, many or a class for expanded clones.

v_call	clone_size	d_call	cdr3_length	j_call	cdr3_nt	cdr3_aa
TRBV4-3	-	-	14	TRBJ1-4	TGCGCCAGCAGCCAGCGCGCGGGGAACGAAAAACTGTTTTTT	CASSQRAGNEKLFF
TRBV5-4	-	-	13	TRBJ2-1	TGTGCCAGCGGTCTGAAGGGAGGTAATGAGCAGTTCTTC	CASGLKGGNEQFF
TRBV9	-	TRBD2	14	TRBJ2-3	TGTGCCAGCAGCCTTAGCGGGAACACAGATACGCAGTATTTT	CASSLSGNTDTQYF
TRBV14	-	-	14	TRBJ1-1	TGTGCCAGCAGCCAAGCGGGGGCGATAACTGAAGCTTTCTTT	CASSQAGAITEAFF
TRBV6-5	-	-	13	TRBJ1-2	TGTGCCAGCAGTGAAGCAGGGAACTATGGCTACACCTTC	CASSEAGNYGYTF
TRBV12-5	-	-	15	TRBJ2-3	TGTGCTAGTGCCGTAACTAGTCCTGGCACAGATACGCAGTATTTT	CASAVTSPGTDTQYF
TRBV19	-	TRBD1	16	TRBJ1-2	TGTGCCAGTACCTCGACAGGGGGCGCTTCTAACTATGGCTACACCTTC	CASTSTGGASNYGYTF
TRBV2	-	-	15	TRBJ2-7	TGTGCCAGCAGTTATCGCGGGACAGATCTGCCCGAGCAGTACTTC	CASSYRGTDLPEQYF
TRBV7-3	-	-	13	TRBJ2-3	TGTGCCAGCAGCTTAGTGAGCACAGATACGCAGTATTTT	CASSLVSTDTQYF
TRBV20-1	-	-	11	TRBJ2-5	TGCAGTGACGGGACGGAAGAGACCCAGTACTTC	CSDGTEETQYF
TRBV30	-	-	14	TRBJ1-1	TGTGCCTGGACCAAAGGCTGGGAAAACACTGAAGCTTTCTTT	CAWTKGWENTEAFF
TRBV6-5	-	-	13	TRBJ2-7	TGTGCCAGCAGTTCATCCCCCGGCTACGAGCAGTACTTC	CASSSSPGYEQYF
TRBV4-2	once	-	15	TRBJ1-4	TGTGCCAGCAGCCAAGAGGTTGGGGGCAGGGAAAAACTGTTTTTT	CASSQEVGGREKLFF
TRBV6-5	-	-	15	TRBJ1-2	TGTGCCAGCAGCCCACCCGGCACGTCCTTGCAAGGCTACACCTTC	CASSPPGTSLQGYTF
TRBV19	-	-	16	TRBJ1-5	TGTGCCAGTAGCCCGATTAGGGTCCTACTGAATCAGCCCCAGCATTTT	CASSPIRVLLNQPQHF
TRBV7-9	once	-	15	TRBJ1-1	TGTGCCAGCAGCTTAGGGGAAGGAAGTAGGACTGAAGCTTTCTTT	CASSLGEGSRTEAFF
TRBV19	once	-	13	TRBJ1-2	TGTGCCGCACAGGGTGACGAGAACTATGGCTACACCTTC	CAAQGDENYGYTF
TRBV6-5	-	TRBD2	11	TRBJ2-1	TGTGCCAGCAGTTCCGTGGGACTAGCGTTCTTC	CASSSVGLAFF
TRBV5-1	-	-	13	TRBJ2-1	TGCGCCAGCAGCGTTGACAGCTACAATGAGCAGTTCTTC	CASSVDSYNEQFF
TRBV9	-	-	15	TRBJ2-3	TGTGCCAGCAGCGTAGAGGACGGAGTCGCAGATACGCAGTATTTT	CASSVEDGVADTQYF
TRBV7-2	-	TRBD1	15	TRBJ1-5	TGTGCCAGCAGCTTCTTGGGGACAGGGTATCAGCCCCAGCATTTT	CASSFLGTGYQPQHF
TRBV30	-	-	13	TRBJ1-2	TGTGCCTGGACCCAGGCAGCTAACTATGGCTACACCTTC	CAWTQAANYGYTF
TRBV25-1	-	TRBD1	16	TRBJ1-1	TGTGCCAGCAGTGTAAGCAGGGGGCAGCGAAACACTGAAGCTTTCTTT	CASSVSRGQRNTEAFF
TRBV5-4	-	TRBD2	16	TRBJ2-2	TGTGCCAGCAGCTTCGGCGGGAGGGCCGGGACCGGGGAGCTGTTTTTT	CASSFGGRAGTGELFF
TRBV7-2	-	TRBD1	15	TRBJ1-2	TGTGCCAGCAGCTTAGCGGGACAGGGTAACTATGGCTACACCTTC	CASSLAGQGNYGYTF
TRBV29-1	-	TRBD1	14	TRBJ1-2	TGCAGCGTGTTTGGGACAGGGAATTCGGGCGGCTACACCTTC	CSVFGTGNSGGYTF
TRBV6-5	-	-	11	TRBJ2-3	TGTGCTTCCACGGCGGGGGATACGCAGTATTTT	CASTAGDTQYF
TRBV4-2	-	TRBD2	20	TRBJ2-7	TGTGCCAGCAGCCTAACCACCGGGACTAGCGGGAGTACGCCCCCCTACGAGCAGTACTTC	CASSLTTGTSGSTPPYEQYF
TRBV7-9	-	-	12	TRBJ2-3	TGTGCCAGCAGCCGAAGTGGGGATACGCAGTATTTT	CASSRSGDTQYF
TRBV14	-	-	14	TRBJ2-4	TGTGCCAGCAGCCAAGATCGCAAGCCCAACATTCAGTACTTC	CASSQDRKPNIQYF
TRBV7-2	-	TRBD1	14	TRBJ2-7	TGTGCCAGCAGCTTAGGGGACAGAACCTACGAGCAGTACTTC	CASSLGDRTYEQYF
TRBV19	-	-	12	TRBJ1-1	TGTGCCAGTAGTCCCCGGGCAGGGACGGCTTTCTTT	CASSPRAGTAFF
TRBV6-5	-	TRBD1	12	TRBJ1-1	TGTGCCAGCAGTCCACAGGGGTCGAAGGCTTTCTTT	CASSPQGSKAFF
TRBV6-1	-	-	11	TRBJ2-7	TGTGCCAGCAGTGATCGCTACGAGCAGTACTTC	CASSDRYEQYF
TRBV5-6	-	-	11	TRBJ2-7	TGTGCCAGCAGCTGGAGGGACGAGCAGTACTTC	CASSWRDEQYF